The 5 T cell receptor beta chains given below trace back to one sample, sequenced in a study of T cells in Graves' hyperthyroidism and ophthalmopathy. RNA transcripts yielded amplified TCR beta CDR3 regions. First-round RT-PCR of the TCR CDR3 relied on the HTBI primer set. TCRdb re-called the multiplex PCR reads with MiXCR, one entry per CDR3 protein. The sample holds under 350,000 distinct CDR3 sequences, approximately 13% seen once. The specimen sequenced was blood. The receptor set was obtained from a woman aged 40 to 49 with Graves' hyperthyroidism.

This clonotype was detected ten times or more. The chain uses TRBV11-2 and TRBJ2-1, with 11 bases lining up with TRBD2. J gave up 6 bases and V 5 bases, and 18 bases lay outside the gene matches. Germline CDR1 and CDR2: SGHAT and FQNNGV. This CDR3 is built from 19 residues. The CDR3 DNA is TGTGCCAGCAGCACCTCACTAGCGGGAGTGACCCCTTTTCCCAATGAGCAGTTCTTC. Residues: CASSTSLAGVTPFPNEQFF.

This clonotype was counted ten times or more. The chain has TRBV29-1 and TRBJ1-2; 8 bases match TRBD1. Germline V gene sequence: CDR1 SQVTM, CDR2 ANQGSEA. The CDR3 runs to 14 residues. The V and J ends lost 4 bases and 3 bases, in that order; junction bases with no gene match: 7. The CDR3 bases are TGCAGCGTTGTCCAGGGGGCTCCCCACTATGGCTACACCTTC. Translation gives CSVVQGAPHYGYTF.

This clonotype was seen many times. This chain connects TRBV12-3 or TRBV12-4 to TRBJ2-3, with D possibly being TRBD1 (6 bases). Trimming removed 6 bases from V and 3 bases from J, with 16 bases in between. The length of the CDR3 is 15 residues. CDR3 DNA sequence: TGTGCCAGCAGGGAGAGAGAACAGGGTACAGATACGCAGTATTTT. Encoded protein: CASREREQGTDTQYF.

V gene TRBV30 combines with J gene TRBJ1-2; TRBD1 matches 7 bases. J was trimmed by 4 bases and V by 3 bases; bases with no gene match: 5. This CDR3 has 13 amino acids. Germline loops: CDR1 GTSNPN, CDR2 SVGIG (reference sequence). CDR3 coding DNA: TGTGCCTGGAGCCCCCGGACAGGCTATGGCTACACCTTC. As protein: CAWSPRTGYGYTF.

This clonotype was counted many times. The CDR3 region is CASNPAGYEQYF. CDR3 nucleotide sequence: TGTGCCAGCAACCCAGCGGGCTACGAGCAGTACTTC. The chain combines TRBV28 with TRBJ2-7; possible D gene TRBD2, 6 bases. With 7 bases removed from V and 3 bases from J, the gap between germline ends came to 10 bases. Germline V gives CDR1 MDHEN, CDR2 SYDVKM. This CDR3 spans 12 amino acids.